Sequencing of this T cell receptor (beta chain) was carried out in a study of blood T cell repertoires in COVID-19. Overall study: Sites across the United States, Italy and Spain contributed samples from acute and convalescent COVID-19. PBMCs, B-cell-depleted T cells, or T cells were the source of the cDNA or gDNA that made up the material.

CDR1 and CDR2 from the germline V gene are LGHNA and YSLEER. Trimming stripped 2 bases from V and 0 bases from J, with 17 bases between. This CDR3 is 19 amino acids long. In the original analysis: Estimates of nucleated cell counts were drawn from the amplification of reference gene primers. Only in-frame clones appear in the TCRdb table, and some are missing; sequencing was by immunoSEQ multiplex PCR. V and J calls and clone size are copied from that table; D and trimming were computed from the DNA. The sample contains 150,000 to 200,000 clones, 70% to 90% of which appear only once. The V call is TRBV4-3, the J call TRBJ2-6; D might be TRBD2 (5 bases). Sequencing used peripheral blood. This TCR derives from a man aged 40-55 years who had recovered from COVID-19. Here the CDR3 DNA reads TGCGCCAGCAGCCAACGCCGGGAACTTATATTCTCTGGGGCCAACGTCCTGACTTTC. Its protein product is CASSQRRELIFSGANVLTF.